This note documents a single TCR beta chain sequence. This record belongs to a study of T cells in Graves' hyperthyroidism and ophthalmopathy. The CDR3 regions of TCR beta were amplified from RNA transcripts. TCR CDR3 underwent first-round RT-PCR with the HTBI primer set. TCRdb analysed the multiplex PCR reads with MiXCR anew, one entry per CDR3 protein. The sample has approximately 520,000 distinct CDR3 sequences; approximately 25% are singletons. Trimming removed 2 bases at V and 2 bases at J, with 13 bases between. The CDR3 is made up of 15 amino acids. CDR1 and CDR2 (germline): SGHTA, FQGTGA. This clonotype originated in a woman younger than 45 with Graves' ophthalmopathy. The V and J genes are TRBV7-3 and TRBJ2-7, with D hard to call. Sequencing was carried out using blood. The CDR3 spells CASSLGPGSAYEQYF. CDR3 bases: TGTGCCAGCAGCTTAGGGCCGGGTTCGGCCTACGAGCAGTACTTC.